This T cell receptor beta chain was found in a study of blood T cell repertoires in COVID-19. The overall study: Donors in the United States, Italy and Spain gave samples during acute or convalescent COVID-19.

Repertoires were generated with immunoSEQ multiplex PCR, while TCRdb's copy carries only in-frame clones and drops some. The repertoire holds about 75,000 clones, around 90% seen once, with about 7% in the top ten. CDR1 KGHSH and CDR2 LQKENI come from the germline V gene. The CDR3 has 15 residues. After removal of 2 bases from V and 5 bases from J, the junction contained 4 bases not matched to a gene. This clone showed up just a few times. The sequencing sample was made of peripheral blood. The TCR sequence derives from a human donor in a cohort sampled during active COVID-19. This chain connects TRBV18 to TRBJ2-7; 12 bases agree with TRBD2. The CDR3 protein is CASSPTSGGIHEQYF. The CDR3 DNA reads TGTGCCAGCTCACCAACTAGCGGGGGGATCCACGAGCAGTACTTC.